Presented here are 5 T cell receptor beta chains from one specimen sequenced in a study of cytotoxic CD8 clonotypes in ibrutinib-treated CLL. Assay used: immunoSEQ multiplex PCR; TCRdb lists only in-frame clones, some missing. Found here are under 300,000 clones, roughly 76% of them singletons; the top ten hold roughly 5.7%. The material sequenced was PBMCs, taken at disease progression, from a patient treated with ibrutinib. These TCRs come from a human donor with chronic lymphocytic leukemia.

This clone was recorded only once. V and J are TRBV11-2 and TRBJ2-4, with D perhaps given as TRBD1 or TRBD2 (5 bases each). The CDR3 totals 14 residues. Trimming took 8 bases from V and 5 from J, leaving 16 bases between them. The germline CDR1 and CDR2 sequences are SGHAT and FQNNGV. DNA for the CDR3: TGTGCCAGCCGATTTGGGGGATGGGAAAACATTCAGTACTTC. As protein: CASRFGGWENIQYF.

This chain links TRBV2 with TRBJ2-1; 13 bases are a match to TRBD2. The V segment lost 8 bases and the J segment 7 bases; nucleotides outside the gene matches: 2. Germline CDR1 is SNHLY and CDR2 is FYNNEI. This CDR3 is 13 amino acids long. The CDR3 here is CASRTSGRNEQFF. The CDR3 DNA is TGTGCCAGCCGGACTAGCGGGAGAAATGAGCAGTTCTTC.

This CDR3 reads CASSQGQTLNYGYTF. The CDR3 DNA reads as TGTGCCAGCAGCCAGGGACAGACTCTAAACTATGGCTACACCTTC. V gene TRBV4-2 combines with J gene TRBJ1-2, with TRBD1 identical over 7 bases. The CDR3 contains 15 residues. Germline trimming cut 3 bases from V and 2 bases from J; bases unmatched to any gene: 6. From germline, CDR1 is LGHNA and CDR2 YNFKEQ.

The chain uses TRBV29-1 and TRBJ2-7; D gene ambiguous. The CDR3 is made up of 11 amino acids. Trimming removed 7 bases at V and 2 bases at J, with 9 bases between. The V gene's germline CDR1 is SQVTM and CDR2 ANQGSEA. The CDR3 reads CSARIAYEQYF. CDR3 in DNA: TGCAGCGCTCGGATTGCCTACGAGCAGTACTTC.

DNA of the CDR3: TGTGCCAGCAGCCCTACAACAGGGCCCGAGACCCAGTACTTC. It specifies CASSPTTGPETQYF. The chain has TRBV11-2 and TRBJ2-5; a weak D match, TRBD1 (6 bases). CDR3 size: 14 residues. Germline loops: CDR1 SGHAT, CDR2 FQNNGV. The V gene lost 5 bases and the J gene lost 5 bases, with 15 bases spanning the gap.